One and the same sample provided the 21 T cell receptor beta chains below, sequenced in a study of shared clonotypes between healthy human individuals. Sequencing used immunoSEQ multiplex PCR; TCRdb keeps in-frame clones, though not all of them. The profile shows 640,000 or so clones, 55% to 75% of them singletons. Input material: memory CD4+ T cells sorted from blood. Stated subset: CD45RA-negative fraction. Every receptor here comes from a woman in her twenties or thirties in good health.

This chain uses TRBV7-3 with TRBJ2-7, with D tentatively TRBD1 (5 bases). Germline CDR1 and CDR2: SGHTA and FQGTGA. The CDR3 consists of 14 residues. V lost 7 bases, J lost 1 base, and 14 bases lay in between. CDR3 amino acids: CASILDQGSYEQYF. CDR3 DNA: TGTGCCAGCATCCTGGACCAGGGATCCTACGAGCAGTACTTC. Based on the CDR3 plus reference TRBV7-3 and TRBJ2-7, the full variable domain is GAGVSQTPSNKVTEKGKYVELRCDPISGHTALYWYRQSLGQGPEFLIYFQGTGAADDSGLPNDRFFAVRPEGSVSTLKIQRTERGDSAVYLCASILDQGSYEQYFGPGTRLTVT.

The chain is built from TRBV5-4 and TRBJ2-5, with a tentative D call TRBD1 (5 bases). Germline V gives CDR1 SGHNT, CDR2 YYREEE (reference sequence). The CDR3 runs to 14 residues. The ends were cut back, 2 bases at V and 3 bases at J, with 11 bases in the middle. The CDR3 DNA follows: TGTGCCAGCAGCTTTCAGGGCAGGGAAGAGACCCAGTACTTC. Translation gives CASSFQGREETQYF.

This chain connects TRBV5-4 to TRBJ2-3; 11 positions agree with TRBD2. The ends lost 4 bases at V and 1 base at J; junction bases unmatched: 5. The CDR3 runs to 16 residues. From germline, CDR1 is SGHNT and CDR2 YYREEE (reference sequence). The chain's CDR3 is CASSQGGLAGTDTQYF. CDR3 nucleotide sequence: TGTGCCAGCAGCCAGGGGGGACTAGCGGGCACAGATACGCAGTATTTT.

The rearrangement uses TRBV5-4 and TRBJ1-3, with D uncertain. In germline, CDR1 is SGHNT, CDR2 YYREEE (reference sequence). The CDR3 has 17 amino acids. Trimming pared 4 bases from V and 0 bases from J, leaving 17 bases between. CDR3: CASSQEATESSGNTIYF. CDR3 coding DNA: TGTGCCAGCAGCCAAGAAGCGACGGAGAGCTCTGGAAACACCATATATTTT. Filled out from reference TRBV5-4 and TRBJ1-3, the complete variable domain reads ETGVTQSPTHLIKTRGQQVTLRCSSQSGHNTVSWYQQALGQGPQFIFQYYREEENGRGNFPPRFSGLQFPNYSSELNVNALELDDSALYLCASSQEATESSGNTIYFGEGSWLTVV.

This clone was recorded a few times. This chain uses TRBV6-1 with TRBJ1-1; tentatively, D is TRBD1 (5 bases). The germline V and J ends were trimmed by 2 bases and 4 bases, with 14 bases remaining between them. The CDR3 has 15 amino acids. Per the germline V gene, CDR1 is MNHNS and CDR2 is SASEGT. CDR3 nucleotides: TGTGCCAGCAGTGAAAATGCGGATGGGGGCACTGAAGCTTTCTTT. It encodes CASSENADGGTEAFF.

This chain links TRBV6-8 with TRBJ2-2, with 9 positions matching TRBD2. Trimming at V came to 5 bases and at J to 2 bases, leaving 6 bases not matched to a gene. The germline CDR1 and CDR2 sequences are MNHGY and SAAAGT. CDR3 size: 16 residues. In nucleotides, the CDR3 is TGTGCCAGCAGTACCAGACTAGCGGTAAACACCGGGGAGCTGTTTTTT. As protein: CASSTRLAVNTGELFF.

This clone turned up a few times. V usage is TRBV18 and J usage is TRBJ1-5; no reliable D call. The V end lost 6 bases, the J end lost 5 bases, and 14 bases lay between the germline ends. The CDR3 has 14 amino acids. CDR1 and CDR2 (germline): KGHSH, LQKENI. CDR3 sequence reads: CASSLTRNYQPQHF. The DNA of the CDR3 is TGTGCCAGCTCCCTAACGCGCAACTATCAGCCCCAGCATTTT.

The genes are TRBV19 and TRBJ1-4; the D gene is possibly TRBD1 (6 bases). V was shortened by 6 bases and J by 2 bases, with 16 bases between the two germline ends. CDR1 and CDR2 (germline): LNHDA, SQIVND (reference sequence). The CDR3 extends over 16 amino acids. The DNA for the CDR3 is TGTGCCAGTAGGTCGGGACACCTAGGGACTAATGAAAAACTGTTTTTT. Its translation is CASRSGHLGTNEKLFF.

This clone has a handful of counts. This chain links TRBV29-1 with TRBJ1-2; D unresolved. The CDR3 has 13 amino acids. CDR1 SQVTM and CDR2 ANQGSEA come from the germline V gene. V was clipped by 2 bases and J by 2 bases, with 9 bases between them. The CDR3 nucleotides read TGCAGCGTTGAATCTATCGCCAACTATGGCTACACCTTC. Translated, it gives CSVESIANYGYTF.

The rearrangement joins TRBV7-3 to TRBJ2-1; 7 bases map to TRBD2. The CDR3 has 16 amino acids. Germline lookup yields CDR1 SGHTA and CDR2 FQGTGA. V was pared by 8 bases and J by 5 bases, with 15 bases of the junction left unmatched. The CDR3 here is CASSKGGPVGDNEQFF. The CDR3 bases are TGTGCCAGCTCAAAGGGAGGGCCCGTCGGAGACAATGAGCAGTTCTTC.

This chain links TRBV4-2 with TRBJ1-1; unclear D gene. The CDR3 extends over 16 amino acids. Trimming removed 4 bases at V and 0 bases at J, with 15 bases between. Germline CDR1 is LGHNA and CDR2 is YNFKEQ. The CDR3 bases are TGTGCCAGCAGCCGCGACATATTTGACATGAACACTGAAGCTTTCTTT. This translates into CASSRDIFDMNTEAFF.

The genes are TRBV18 and TRBJ2-7; 8 nucleotides agree with TRBD1. The junction had 9 bases not matched to a gene; V was cut back by 5 bases and J by 6 bases. Germline V CDR1 and CDR2: KGHSH, LQKENI. The CDR3 has 14 amino acids. CDR3 coding DNA: TGTGCCAGCTCAGAAGGACAGGGTCCGGGCGAGCAGTACTTC. Its translation: CASSEGQGPGEQYF. Filled out from reference TRBV18 and TRBJ2-7, the complete variable domain reads NAGVMQNPRHLVRRRGQEARLRCSPMKGHSHVYWYRQLPEEGLKFMVYLQKENIIDESGMPKERFSAEFPKEGPSILRIQQVVRGDSAAYFCASSEGQGPGEQYFGPGTRLTVT.

Written as DNA, the CDR3 is TGTGCCACCAGCAGAGGGGGGACTAGCGGTAACAATGAGCAGTTCTTC. Translated, it gives CATSRGGTSGNNEQFF. V is TRBV15 and J is TRBJ2-1; 11 positions agree with TRBD2. Germline V gene sequence: CDR1 LNHNV, CDR2 YYDKDF (reference sequence). Trimming removed 1 base from V and 5 bases from J; junction bases left unmatched: 4. This CDR3 has 16 amino acids. Looking up the rest from reference TRBV15 and TRBJ2-1 gives the full variable domain: DAMVIQNPRYQVTQFGKPVTLSCSQTLNHNVMYWYQQKSSQAPKLLFHYYDKDFNNEADTPDNFQSRRPNTSFCFLDIRSPGLGDTAMYLCATSRGGTSGNNEQFFGPGTRLTVL.

The CDR3 DNA follows: TGTGCCTGGAGTGTATCTCGTTTTTGGGCAGCAACCCAGAACACTGAAGCTTTCTTT. This codes for CAWSVSRFWAATQNTEAFF. The J gene is TRBJ1-1, the V gene TRBV30; no clear D gene. Trimming took off 0 bases at V and 1 base at J, with 24 bases between the two ends. Germline V CDR1 and CDR2: GTSNPN, SVGIG (reference sequence). This CDR3 has 19 amino acids.

This chain links TRBV30 with TRBJ1-3; 7 bases agree with TRBD1. V dropped 5 bases and J dropped 2; count of bases not matched to a gene: 3. This CDR3 is 13 amino acids long. Germline CDR1 is GTSNPN and CDR2 is SVGIG (reference sequence). CDR3 in DNA: TGTGCCTGGGAGGGACAGCCTGGAAACACCATATATTTT. This gives the protein CAWEGQPGNTIYF.

The chain is built from TRBV6-5 and TRBJ1-5; maybe TRBD1 (5 bases). This CDR3 spans 13 amino acids. The V end was cut by 4 bases, the J end by 5 bases, with 9 bases between. The germline V gene has CDR1 MNHEY and CDR2 SVGAGI. The CDR3 loop is CASSSQADQPQHF. The CDR3 nucleotides read TGTGCCAGCAGTTCACAGGCGGATCAGCCCCAGCATTTT.

This clone was seen more than once but under ten times. Here the CDR3 DNA reads TGTGCCAGCAGTTATCAGGACAGTAGCAATCAGCCCCAGCATTTT. Residues: CASSYQDSSNQPQHF. The V call is TRBV6-6, the J call TRBJ1-5, with D tentatively TRBD1 (6 bases). The CDR3 totals 15 residues. The V end lost 3 bases, the J end lost 0 bases, and 9 bases lay between the germline ends. Germline V lookup: CDR1 MNHNY, CDR2 SVGAGI (reference sequence).

The J gene is TRBJ1-5, the V gene TRBV27, with D perhaps matching TRBD1 (5 bases). The CDR3 covers 14 residues. Trimming pared 3 bases from V and 3 bases from J, leaving 9 bases between. Germline loops: CDR1 MNHEY, CDR2 SMNVEV (reference sequence). The chain's CDR3 is CASSFRDINQPQHF. The CDR3 DNA follows: TGTGCCAGCAGTTTCAGGGATATCAATCAGCCCCAGCATTTT.

The gene calls are TRBV5-4 and TRBJ2-7; 8 bases agree with TRBD2. Per germline, CDR1 SGHNT and CDR2 YYREEE (reference sequence). Unmatched junction bases numbered 15, after V lost 7 bases and J lost 6 bases. The CDR3 spans 15 residues. The CDR3 DNA follows: TGTGCCAGCGGTTTAATGGCGGGAGGAACACGCGAGCAGTACTTC. Residues: CASGLMAGGTREQYF.

V and J are TRBV7-9 and TRBJ2-5; 15 positions agree with TRBD2. V was clipped by 4 bases and J by 7 bases; unmatched bases: 4. The CDR3 consists of 15 residues. Germline CDR1 is SEHNR and CDR2 is FQNEAQ (reference sequence). The CDR3 nucleotides read TGTGCCAGCAGCTCCGGGACTAGCGGGAGGCCGACCCAGTACTTC. Amino acids: CASSSGTSGRPTQYF.

This rearrangement joins TRBV11-2 to TRBJ2-3; D remains ambiguous. CDR3 size: 14 residues. The V end was cut by 2 bases, the J end by 4 bases, with 10 bases between. Germline V gene lookup returns CDR1 SGHAT and CDR2 FQNNGV. CDR3 amino acids: CASSLIQASDTQYF. The CDR3 region has the DNA TGTGCCAGCAGCTTAATCCAGGCATCAGATACGCAGTATTTT. Together with reference TRBV11-2 and TRBJ2-3, the CDR3 gives the full variable domain: EAGVAQSPRYKIIEKRQSVAFWCNPISGHATLYWYQQILGQGPKLLIQFQNNGVVDDSQLPKDRFSAERLKGVDSTLKIQPAKLEDSAVYLCASSLIQASDTQYFGPGTRLTVL.